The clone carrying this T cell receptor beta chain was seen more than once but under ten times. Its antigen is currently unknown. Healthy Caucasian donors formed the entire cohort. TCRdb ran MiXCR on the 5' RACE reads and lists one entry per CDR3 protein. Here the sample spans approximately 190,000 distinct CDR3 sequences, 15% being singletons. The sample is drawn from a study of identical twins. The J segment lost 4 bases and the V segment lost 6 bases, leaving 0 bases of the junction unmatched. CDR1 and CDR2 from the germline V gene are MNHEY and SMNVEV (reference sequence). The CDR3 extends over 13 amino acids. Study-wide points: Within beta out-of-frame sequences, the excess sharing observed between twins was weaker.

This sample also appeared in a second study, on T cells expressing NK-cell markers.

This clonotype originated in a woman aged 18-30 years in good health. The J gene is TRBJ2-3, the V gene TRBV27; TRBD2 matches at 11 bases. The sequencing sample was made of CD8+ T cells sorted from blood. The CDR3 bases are TGTGCCAGCAGACTAGCGGGGGCAGATACGCAGTATTTT. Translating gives CASRLAGADTQYF.